This T cell receptor (beta chain) was identified in a study of blood T cells in healthy people across ages. V lost 2 bases and J 3 bases, leaving 11 bases between the germline ends. This CDR3 has 14 amino acids. Per germline, CDR1 LGHDT and CDR2 YNNKEL (reference sequence). A second PCR of 7 to 11 cycles used a sample-barcoded 5' primer and a J-beta primer mix. One entry per CDR3 protein, called by TCRdb with MiXCR from the 5' RACE reads. The sample yields approximately 1,100,000 distinct CDR3 sequences, under 45% seen once. The TCR originated in a woman aged 55-69 years in good health. The sample consisted of blood. V gene TRBV3-1 combines with J gene TRBJ2-7, with a weak D call TRBD2 (6 bases). CDR3 nucleotide sequence: TGTGCCAGCAGCCAACTCACTAGCAGCTACGAGCAGTACTTC. Encoded protein: CASSQLTSSYEQYF.